This entry concerns a single T cell receptor (beta chain). What it recognizes is unknown. This sample was included in a study of CD8+CD57+ T cells in acquired aplastic anemia. The study, taken as a whole, reports: Patients and controls shared 25 to 30 CD8+ CDR3 sequences, which appeared highly expressed in patients and within their immunodominant clones.

CDR3 length equals 10 residues. CDR1 SQVTM and CDR2 ANQGSEA come from the germline V gene. The ends were cut back, 8 bases at V and 4 bases at J, with 9 bases in the middle. Genomic DNA constituted the template upon which TCR beta VDJ and CDR3 profiling was performed. TCRdb passed the reads through MiXCR, listing each CDR3 protein once. The table lists some 150,000 distinct CDR3 sequences, more than 35% of them singletons. Sequenced sample: sorted CD4+, CD8+, or CD8+CD57+ T cells (not recorded which) from PBMCs. The clonotype comes from a human donor in good health, serving as a control. The chain has TRBV29-1 and TRBJ2-7; D is perhaps TRBD1 (5 bases). The CDR3 DNA reads as TGCAGCCCCAGGGCATACGAGCAGTACTTC. Translation gives CSPRAYEQYF.